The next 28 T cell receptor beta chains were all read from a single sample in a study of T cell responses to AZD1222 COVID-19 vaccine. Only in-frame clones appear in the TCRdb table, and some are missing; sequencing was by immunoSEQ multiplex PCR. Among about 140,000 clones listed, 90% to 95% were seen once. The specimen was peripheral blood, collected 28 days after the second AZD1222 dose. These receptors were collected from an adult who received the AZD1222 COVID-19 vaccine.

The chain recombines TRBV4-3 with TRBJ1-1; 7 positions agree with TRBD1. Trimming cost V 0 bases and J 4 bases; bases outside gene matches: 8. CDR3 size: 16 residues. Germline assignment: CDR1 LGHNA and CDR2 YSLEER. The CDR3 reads CASSQDSSTGRTEAFF. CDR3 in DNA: TGCGCCAGCAGCCAAGATTCGTCGACAGGGCGCACTGAAGCTTTCTTT.

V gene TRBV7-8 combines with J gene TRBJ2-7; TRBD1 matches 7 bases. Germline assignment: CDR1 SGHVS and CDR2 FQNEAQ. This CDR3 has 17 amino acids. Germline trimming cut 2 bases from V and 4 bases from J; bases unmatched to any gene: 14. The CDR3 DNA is TGTGCCAGCAGCTTATTAGCGACAGGGATTAGCCCGTACGAGCAGTACTTC. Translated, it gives CASSLLATGISPYEQYF.

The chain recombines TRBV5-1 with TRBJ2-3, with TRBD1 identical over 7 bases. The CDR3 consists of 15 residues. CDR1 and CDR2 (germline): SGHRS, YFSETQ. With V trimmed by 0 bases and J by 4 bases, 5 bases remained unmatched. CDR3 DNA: TGCGCCAGCAGCTTGGGACAGGGAAGTCCAGATACGCAGTATTTT. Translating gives CASSLGQGSPDTQYF.

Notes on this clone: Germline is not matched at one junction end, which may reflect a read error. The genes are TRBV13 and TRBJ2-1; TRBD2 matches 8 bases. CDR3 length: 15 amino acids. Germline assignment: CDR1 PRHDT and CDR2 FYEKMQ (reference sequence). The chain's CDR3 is CASSLGLASYNEQFF. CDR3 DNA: TGTGCCAGCAGCCTAGGACTAGCCTCCTACAATGAGCAGTTCTTC. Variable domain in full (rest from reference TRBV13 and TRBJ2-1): AAGVIQSPRHLIKEKRETATLKCYPIPRHDTVYWYQQGPGQDPQFLISFYEKMQSDKGSIPDRFSAQQFSDYHSELNMSSLELGDSALYFCASSLGLASYNEQFFGPGTRLTVL.

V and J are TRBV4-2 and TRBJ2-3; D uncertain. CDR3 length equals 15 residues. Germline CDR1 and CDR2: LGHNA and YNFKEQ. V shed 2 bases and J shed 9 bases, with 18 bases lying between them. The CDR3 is CASSQQTTGQTTQYF. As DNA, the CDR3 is TGTGCCAGCAGCCAACAAACAACCGGCCAGACGACGCAGTATTTT.

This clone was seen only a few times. The CDR3 region has the DNA TGTGCCAGCTCGACCAACAGGGGCAACACTGAAGCTTTCTTT. This codes for CASSTNRGNTEAFF. V usage is TRBV18 and J usage is TRBJ1-1, with TRBD1 identical over 7 bases. Trimming cost V 6 bases and J 2 bases; bases outside gene matches: 6. This CDR3 has 14 amino acids. Germline V gene sequence: CDR1 KGHSH, CDR2 LQKENI.

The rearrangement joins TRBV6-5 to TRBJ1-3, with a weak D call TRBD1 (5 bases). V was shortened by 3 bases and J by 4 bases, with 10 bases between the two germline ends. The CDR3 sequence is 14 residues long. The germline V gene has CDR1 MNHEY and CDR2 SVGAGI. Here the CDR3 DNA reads TGTGCCAGCAGTTATTCAGGGCCCGGAAACACCATATATTTT. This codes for CASSYSGPGNTIYF.

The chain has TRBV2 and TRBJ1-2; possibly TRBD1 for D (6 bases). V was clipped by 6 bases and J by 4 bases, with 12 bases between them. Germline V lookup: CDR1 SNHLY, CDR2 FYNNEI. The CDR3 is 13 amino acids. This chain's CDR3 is CASRQGTTYGYTF. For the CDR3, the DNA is TGTGCCAGCAGGCAGGGGACCACCTATGGCTACACCTTC.

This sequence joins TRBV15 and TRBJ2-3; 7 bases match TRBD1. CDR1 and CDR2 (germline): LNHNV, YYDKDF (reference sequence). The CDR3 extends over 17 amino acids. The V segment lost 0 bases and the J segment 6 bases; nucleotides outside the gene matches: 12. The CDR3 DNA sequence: TGTGCCACCAGCAGAGATCTAGAGGGCGACAGGGCCGATACGCAGTATTTT. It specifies CATSRDLEGDRADTQYF.

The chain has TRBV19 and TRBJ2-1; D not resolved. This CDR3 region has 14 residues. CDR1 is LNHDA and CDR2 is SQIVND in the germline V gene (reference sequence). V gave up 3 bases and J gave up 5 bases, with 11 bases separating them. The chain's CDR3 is CASSIGNTNNEQFF. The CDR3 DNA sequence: TGTGCCAGTAGTATTGGTAATACAAACAATGAGCAGTTCTTC.

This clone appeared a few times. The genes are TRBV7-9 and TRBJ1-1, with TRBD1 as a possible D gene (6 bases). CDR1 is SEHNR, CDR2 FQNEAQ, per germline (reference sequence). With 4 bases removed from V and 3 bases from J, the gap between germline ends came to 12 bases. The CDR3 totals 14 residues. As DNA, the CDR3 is TGTGCCAGCAGCTCAAGTGAGGGGGACACTGAAGCTTTCTTT. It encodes CASSSSEGDTEAFF.

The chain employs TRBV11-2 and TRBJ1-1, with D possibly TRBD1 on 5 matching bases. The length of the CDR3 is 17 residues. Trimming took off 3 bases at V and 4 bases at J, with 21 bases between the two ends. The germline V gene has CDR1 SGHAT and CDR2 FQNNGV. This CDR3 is CASSFRATRTGPTEAFF. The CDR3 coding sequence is TGTGCCAGCAGCTTCAGGGCTACCCGAACAGGCCCCACTGAAGCTTTCTTT. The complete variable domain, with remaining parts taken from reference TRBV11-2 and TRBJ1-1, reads EAGVAQSPRYKIIEKRQSVAFWCNPISGHATLYWYQQILGQGPKLLIQFQNNGVVDDSQLPKDRFSAERLKGVDSTLKIQPAKLEDSAVYLCASSFRATRTGPTEAFFGQGTRLTVV.

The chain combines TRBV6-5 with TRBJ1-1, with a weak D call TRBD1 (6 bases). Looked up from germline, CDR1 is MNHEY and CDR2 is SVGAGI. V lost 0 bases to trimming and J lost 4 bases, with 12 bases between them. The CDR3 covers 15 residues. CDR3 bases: TGTGCCAGCAGTTACTCCCAGGGGATGGCCACTGAAGCTTTCTTT. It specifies CASSYSQGMATEAFF.

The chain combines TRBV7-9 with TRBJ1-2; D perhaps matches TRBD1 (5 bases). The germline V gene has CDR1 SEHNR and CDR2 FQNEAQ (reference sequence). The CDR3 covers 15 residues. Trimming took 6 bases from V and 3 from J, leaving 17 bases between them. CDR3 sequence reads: CASRFSGGSDYGYTF. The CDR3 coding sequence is TGTGCCAGCAGATTTAGTGGGGGTTCTGACTATGGCTACACCTTC.

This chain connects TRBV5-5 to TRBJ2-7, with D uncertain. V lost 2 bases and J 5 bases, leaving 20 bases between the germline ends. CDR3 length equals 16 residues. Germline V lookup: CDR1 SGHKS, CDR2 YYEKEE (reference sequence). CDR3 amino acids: CASSLIRARSRHEQYF. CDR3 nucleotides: TGTGCCAGCAGCTTAATACGGGCCCGTTCCCGTCACGAGCAGTACTTC.

In DNA, the CDR3 is TGTGCCAGCAATGGAAAAAGAGGGGATCCGCCCCAGCATTTT. Amino acids: CASNGKRGDPPQHF. The V and J genes are TRBV2 and TRBJ1-5; TRBD1 is a possible D gene (5 bases). Per germline, CDR1 SNHLY and CDR2 FYNNEI. The V end lost 7 bases, the J end lost 9 bases, and 19 bases lay between the germline ends. CDR3 length: 14 amino acids. Full variable domain (missing parts from reference TRBV2 and TRBJ1-5): EPEVTQTPSHQVTQMGQEVILRCVPISNHLYFYWYRQILGQKVEFLVSFYNNEISEKSEIFDDQFSVERPDGSNFTLKIRSTKLEDSAMYFCASNGKRGDPPQHFGDGTRLSIL.

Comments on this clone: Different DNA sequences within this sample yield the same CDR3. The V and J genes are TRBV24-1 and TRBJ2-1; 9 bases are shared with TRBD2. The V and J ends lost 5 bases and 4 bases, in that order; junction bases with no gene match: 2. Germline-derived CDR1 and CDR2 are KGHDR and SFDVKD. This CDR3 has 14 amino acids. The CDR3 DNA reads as TGTGCCACCAGTGCTGCGGGGGGGTACAATGAGCAGTTCTTC. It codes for CATSAAGGYNEQFF.

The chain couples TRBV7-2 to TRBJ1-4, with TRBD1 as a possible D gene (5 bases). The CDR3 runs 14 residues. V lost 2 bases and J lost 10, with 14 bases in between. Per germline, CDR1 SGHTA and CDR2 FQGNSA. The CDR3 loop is CASSLNQGDGKLFF. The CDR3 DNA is TGTGCCAGCAGCTTAAACCAGGGCGATGGAAAACTGTTTTTT.

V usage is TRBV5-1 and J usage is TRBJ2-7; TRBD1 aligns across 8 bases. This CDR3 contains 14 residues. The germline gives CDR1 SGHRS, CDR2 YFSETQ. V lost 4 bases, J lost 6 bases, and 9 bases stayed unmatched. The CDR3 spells CASSPGTGGAEQYF. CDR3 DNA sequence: TGCGCCAGCAGCCCTGGGACAGGCGGGGCCGAGCAGTACTTC.

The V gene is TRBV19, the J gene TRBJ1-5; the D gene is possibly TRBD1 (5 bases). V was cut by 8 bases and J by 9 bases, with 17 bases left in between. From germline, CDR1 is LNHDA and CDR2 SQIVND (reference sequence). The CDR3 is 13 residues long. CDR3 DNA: TGTGCCAGTGGGGGACTTTTAAGGGGGCCCCAGCATTTT. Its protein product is CASGGLLRGPQHF.

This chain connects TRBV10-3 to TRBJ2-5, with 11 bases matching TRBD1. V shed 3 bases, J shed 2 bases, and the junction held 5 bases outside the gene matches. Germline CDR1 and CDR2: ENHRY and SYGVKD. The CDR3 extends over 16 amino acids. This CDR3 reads CAISDSGTGGQETQYF. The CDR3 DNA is TGTGCCATCAGTGACAGCGGGACAGGGGGTCAAGAGACCCAGTACTTC.

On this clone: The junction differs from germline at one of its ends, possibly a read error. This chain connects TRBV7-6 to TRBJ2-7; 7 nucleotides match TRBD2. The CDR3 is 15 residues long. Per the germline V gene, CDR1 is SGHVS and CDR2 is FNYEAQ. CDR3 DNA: TGTGCCAGCAGCTTAGTGGCGGGGGTGTCCTCCGAGCAGTACTTC. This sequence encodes CASSLVAGVSSEQYF.

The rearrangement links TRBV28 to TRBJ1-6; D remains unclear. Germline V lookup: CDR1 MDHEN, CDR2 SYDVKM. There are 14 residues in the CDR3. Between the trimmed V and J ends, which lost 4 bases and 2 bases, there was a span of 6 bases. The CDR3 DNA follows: TGTGCCAGCAGTTCGCTCCCCTATAATTCACCCCTCCACTTT. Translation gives CASSSLPYNSPLHF.

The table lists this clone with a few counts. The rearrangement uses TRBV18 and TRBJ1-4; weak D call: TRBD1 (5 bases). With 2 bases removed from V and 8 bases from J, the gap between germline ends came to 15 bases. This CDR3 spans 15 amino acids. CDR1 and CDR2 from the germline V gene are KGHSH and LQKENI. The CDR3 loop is CASSPAAGLEEKLFF. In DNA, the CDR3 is TGTGCCAGCTCACCAGCGGCAGGGCTTGAGGAAAAACTGTTTTTT.

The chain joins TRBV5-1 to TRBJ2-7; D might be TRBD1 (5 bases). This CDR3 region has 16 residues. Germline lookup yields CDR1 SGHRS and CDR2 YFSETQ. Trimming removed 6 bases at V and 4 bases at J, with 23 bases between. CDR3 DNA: TGCGCCAGCAAATCCGCCGTAGGTCAGGGCCCTTACGAGCAGTACTTC. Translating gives CASKSAVGQGPYEQYF.

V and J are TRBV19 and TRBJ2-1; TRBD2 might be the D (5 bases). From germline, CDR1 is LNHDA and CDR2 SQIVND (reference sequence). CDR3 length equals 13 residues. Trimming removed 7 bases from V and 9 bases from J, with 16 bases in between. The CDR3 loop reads CASMEKGGSEQFF. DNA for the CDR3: TGTGCCAGTATGGAAAAGGGTGGGAGTGAGCAGTTCTTC.

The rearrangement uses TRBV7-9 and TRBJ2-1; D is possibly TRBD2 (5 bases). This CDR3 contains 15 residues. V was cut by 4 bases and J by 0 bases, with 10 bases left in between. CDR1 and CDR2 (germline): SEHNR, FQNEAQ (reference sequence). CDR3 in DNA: TGTGCCAGCAGCTCACCCAGCGGCTCCTACAATGAGCAGTTCTTC. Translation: CASSSPSGSYNEQFF.

CDR3 sequence: CASSPRFRQGDQPQHF. CDR3 DNA: TGTGCCAGTAGTCCGAGATTTAGACAGGGGGATCAGCCCCAGCATTTT. The rearrangement joins TRBV19 to TRBJ1-5, with TRBD1 matching over 9 bases. Germline V gene data show CDR1 as LNHDA and CDR2 as SQIVND (reference sequence). This CDR3 contains 16 residues. The J segment lost 5 bases and the V segment lost 5 bases, leaving 10 bases of the junction unmatched.